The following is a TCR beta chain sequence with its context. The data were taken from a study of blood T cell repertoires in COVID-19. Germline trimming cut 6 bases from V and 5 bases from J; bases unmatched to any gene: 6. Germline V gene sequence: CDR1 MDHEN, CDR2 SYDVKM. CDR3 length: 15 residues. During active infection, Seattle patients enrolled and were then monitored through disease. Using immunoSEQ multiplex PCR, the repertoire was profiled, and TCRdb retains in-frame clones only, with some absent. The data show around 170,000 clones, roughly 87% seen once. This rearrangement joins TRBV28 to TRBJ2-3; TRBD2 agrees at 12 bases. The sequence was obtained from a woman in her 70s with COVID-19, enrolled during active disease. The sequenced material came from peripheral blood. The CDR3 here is CASRTPGLAGDTQYF. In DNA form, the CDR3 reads TGTGCCAGCAGGACACCGGGACTAGCGGGAGATACGCAGTATTTT.